This T cell receptor (beta chain) was captured by sequencing in a study of blood T cell repertoires in COVID-19. Study-wide context: Both acute and convalescent COVID-19 samples were obtained from the United States, Italy and Spain. From T cells, B-cell-depleted T cells, or PBMCs came the material, which was cDNA or gDNA.

The CDR3 runs to 18 residues. Germline CDR1 is SGDLS and CDR2 is YYNGEE. The V gene lost 0 bases and the J gene lost 2 bases, with 17 bases spanning the gap. As handled by the study authors: Nucleated cell number was recorded as an estimate derived from reference gene primer amplification. Data came from immunoSEQ multiplex PCR; TCRdb stores just in-frame clones and leaves some out. From that table come the V and J calls and clone size; the DNA was used to work out D and trimming. The table has approximately 220,000 clones, 83% seen once. There are a few counts of this clone. This chain joins TRBV9 and TRBJ1-4, with a weak D call TRBD1 (5 bases). Sequencing used peripheral blood. The receptor's source is a woman between 40 and 50 years old with active or convalescent COVID-19. The CDR3 nucleotides read TGTGCCAGCAGCGTAGATCCAGGGTTAGGAAGGACTAATGAAAAACTGTTTTTT. This translates into CASSVDPGLGRTNEKLFF.